These T cell receptor beta chains were read from a single sample in a study of patients and donors after allogeneic stem cell transplantation. TCRdb recomputed calls from the RT-PCR reads with MiXCR, one row per CDR3 protein. Seen here are about 1,800 distinct CDR3 sequences, over 12% observed once, and the top ten hold roughly 13%. Source material: blood, either unsorted or a sorted T cell fraction (not recorded which). Receptors were obtained from a human donor who was either an allogeneic HSCT recipient or a stem cell or donor lymphocyte infusion donor (not recorded which). It is not recorded whose cells these are; they may come from a transplant donor. CDR3s include the opening cysteine and the closing phenylalanine or tryptophan.

TRBJ1-2 | TRBV6-5 | CASSFGRGGYTF
TRBJ2-3 | TRBV6-1 | CASRTSGLLSTDTQYF
TRBJ2-7 | TRBV12-3/TRBV12-4 | CASSFSGTGAYEQYF
TRBJ1-2 | TRBV7-9 | CASSSSPGQGESYGYTF
TRBJ2-4 | TRBV11-2 | CASSLEPKNIQYF
TRBJ1-1 | TRBV4-2 | CASSQDRQTEAFF
TRBJ2-7 | TRBV28 | CATHRDYDEQYF
TRBJ2-3 | TRBV28 | CASRGAPDTQYF
TRBJ2-2 | TRBV11-2 | CASSLEPGPTGELFF
TRBJ1-2 | TRBV6-5 | CASSYGQGPLTF
TRBJ2-1 | TRBV5-1 | CASSLGGQGINEQFF
TRBJ1-2 | TRBV24-1 | CAPKGWDYGYTF
TRBJ2-3 | TRBV7-2 | CASSSTDTQYF
TRBJ1-2 | TRBV5-4 | CASSLDDRGFGYTF
TRBJ1-3 | TRBV18 | CASSLPTGMTGNTIYF
TRBJ1-2 | TRBV18 | CASSRARQTNYGYTF
TRBJ2-1 | TRBV7-7 | CASSLDGGGFNEQFF
TRBJ1-6 | TRBV3-1 | CASSRGRNSPLHF
TRBJ1-1 | TRBV2 | CAGGTANTEAFF
TRBJ2-1 | TRBV6-1 | CASSLAGRYNEQFF
TRBJ2-1 | TRBV29-1 | CSLRQAHNEQFF
TRBJ2-2 | TRBV7-2 | CASSPAGYPDTGELFF
TRBJ2-3 | TRBV9 | CASSASSGGTDTQYF